The 6 T cell receptor beta chains below come from one sample, sequenced in a study of shared clonotypes between healthy human individuals. Measured with immunoSEQ multiplex PCR; TCRdb has only the in-frame clones, and not every one. The sample includes about 1.1 million clones, around three quarters of them seen just once. Source material: memory CD4+ T cells from PBMCs. Subset defined: CD45RA-negative fraction. All receptors come from a man younger than 35 in good health. Some clones in this sample may be carry-over from other donors' samples.

J is TRBJ2-5 and V is TRBV9; 8 bases match TRBD1. The CDR3 is 15 residues long. The trim removed 3 bases at V and 2 bases at J, leaving 6 bases unmatched. The germline V gene encodes CDR1 SGDLS and CDR2 YYNGEE. The CDR3 DNA is TGTGCCAGCAGCGCCACCGGGACAGGTCAAGAGACCCAGTACTTC. Amino acid sequence: CASSATGTGQETQYF.

The rearrangement links TRBV2 to TRBJ2-2; no clear D gene. Looked up from germline, CDR1 is SNHLY and CDR2 is FYNNEI. The length of the CDR3 is 15 residues. Trimming stripped 7 bases from V and 5 bases from J, with 17 bases between. The CDR3 DNA reads TGTGCCAGCACCCCATTTCCCCTAAAGACCGGGGAGCTGTTTTTT. It codes for CASTPFPLKTGELFF. Together with reference TRBV2 and TRBJ2-2, the CDR3 gives the full variable domain: EPEVTQTPSHQVTQMGQEVILRCVPISNHLYFYWYRQILGQKVEFLVSFYNNEISEKSEIFDDQFSVERPDGSNFTLKIRSTKLEDSAMYFCASTPFPLKTGELFFGEGSRLTVL.

V and J are TRBV5-4 and TRBJ2-3, with TRBD2 identical over 8 bases. CDR3 length: 17 residues. Germline lookup yields CDR1 SGHNT and CDR2 YYREEE (reference sequence). The V segment lost 1 base and the J segment 8 bases; nucleotides outside the gene matches: 15. CDR3 in amino acids: CASSLSPGRAVGSTQYF. CDR3 sequence (DNA): TGTGCCAGCAGCTTGTCTCCCGGGAGGGCCGTCGGAAGTACGCAGTATTTT.

This sequence joins TRBV19 and TRBJ1-1, with 7 bases that match TRBD1. The length of the CDR3 is 16 residues. The germline gives CDR1 LNHDA, CDR2 SQIVND (reference sequence). With 1 base clipped from V and 2 bases from J, the junction kept 7 bases outside the gene matches. The CDR3 region has the DNA TGTGCCAGTAGTATAGGGCGGGACAGATTTAACACTGAAGCTTTCTTT. Encoded protein: CASSIGRDRFNTEAFF. Supplemented by reference TRBV19 and TRBJ1-1, the full variable domain reads DGGITQSPKYLFRKEGQNVTLSCEQNLNHDAMYWYRQDPGQGLRLIYYSQIVNDFQKGDIAEGYSVSREKKESFPLTVTSAQKNPTAFYLCASSIGRDRFNTEAFFGQGTRLTVV.

In the case of this clone: This same CDR3 is encoded by further DNA sequences in the sample. V usage is TRBV7-6 and J usage is TRBJ2-5; D is unclear. The germline V gene encodes CDR1 SGHVS and CDR2 FNYEAQ. The CDR3 spans 12 residues. Trimming cost V 1 base and J 5 bases, with 5 bases left between them. CDR3 DNA sequence: TGTGCCAGCAGCTTAGAAAGGGAGACCCAGTACTTC. Its translation: CASSLERETQYF.

The rearrangement links TRBV7-2 to TRBJ2-2; TRBD2 matches at 8 bases. The CDR3 consists of 15 residues. Germline assignment: CDR1 SGHTA and CDR2 FQGNSA. After removal of 8 bases from V and 3 bases from J, the junction contained 8 bases not matched to a gene. CDR3 bases: TGTGCCAGCTCGAGGGGGACTAGTCACACCGGGGAGCTGTTTTTT. It yields the protein CASSRGTSHTGELFF.